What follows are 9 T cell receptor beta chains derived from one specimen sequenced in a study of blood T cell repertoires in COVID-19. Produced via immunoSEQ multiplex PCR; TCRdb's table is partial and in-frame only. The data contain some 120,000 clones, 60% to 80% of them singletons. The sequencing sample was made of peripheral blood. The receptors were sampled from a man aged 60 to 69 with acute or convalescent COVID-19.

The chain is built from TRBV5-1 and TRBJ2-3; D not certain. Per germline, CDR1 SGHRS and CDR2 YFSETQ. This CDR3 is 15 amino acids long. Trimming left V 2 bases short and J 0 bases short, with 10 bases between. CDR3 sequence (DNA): TGCGCCAGCAGCTTACCAGAAATTAGCACAGATACGCAGTATTTT. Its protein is CASSLPEISTDTQYF.

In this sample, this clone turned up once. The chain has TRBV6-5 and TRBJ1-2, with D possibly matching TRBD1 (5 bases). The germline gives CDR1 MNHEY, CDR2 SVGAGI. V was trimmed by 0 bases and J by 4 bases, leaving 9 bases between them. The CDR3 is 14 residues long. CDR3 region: CASSYSGGTYGYTF. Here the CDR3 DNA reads TGTGCCAGCAGTTACTCGGGGGGGACCTATGGCTACACCTTC.

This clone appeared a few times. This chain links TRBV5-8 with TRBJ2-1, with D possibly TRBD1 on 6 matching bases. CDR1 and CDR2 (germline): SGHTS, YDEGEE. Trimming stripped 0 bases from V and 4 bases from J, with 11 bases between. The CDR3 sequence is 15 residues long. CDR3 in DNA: TGTGCCAGCAGCTTGGCCGGGACACCTTACAATGAGCAGTTCTTC. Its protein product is CASSLAGTPYNEQFF. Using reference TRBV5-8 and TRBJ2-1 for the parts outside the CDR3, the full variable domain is EAGVTQSPTHLIKTRGQQATLRCSPISGHTSVYWYQQALGLGLQFLLWYDEGEERNRGNFPPRFSGRQFPNYSSELNVNALELEDSALYLCASSLAGTPYNEQFFGPGTRLTVL.

The CDR3 bases are TGTGCCAGCAGGGGGACACAGAACACTGAAGCTTTCTTT. It encodes CASRGTQNTEAFF. This chain uses TRBV6-5 with TRBJ1-1; tentatively, D is TRBD1 (6 bases). The CDR3 runs 13 residues. The ends were cut back, 6 bases at V and 1 base at J, with 9 bases in the middle. CDR1 is MNHEY and CDR2 is SVGAGI in the germline V gene.

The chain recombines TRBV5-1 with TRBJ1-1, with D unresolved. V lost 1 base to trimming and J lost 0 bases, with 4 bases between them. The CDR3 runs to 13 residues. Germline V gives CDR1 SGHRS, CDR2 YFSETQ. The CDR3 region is CASSLNMNTEAFF. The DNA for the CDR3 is TGCGCCAGCAGCTTGAACATGAACACTGAAGCTTTCTTT.

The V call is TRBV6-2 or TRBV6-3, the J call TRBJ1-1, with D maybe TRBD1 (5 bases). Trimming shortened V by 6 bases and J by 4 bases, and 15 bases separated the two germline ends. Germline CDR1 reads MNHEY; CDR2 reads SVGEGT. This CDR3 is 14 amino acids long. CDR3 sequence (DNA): TGTGCCAGCAGCAAACAACGGAGGGGCACTGAAGCTTTCTTT. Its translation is CASSKQRRGTEAFF.

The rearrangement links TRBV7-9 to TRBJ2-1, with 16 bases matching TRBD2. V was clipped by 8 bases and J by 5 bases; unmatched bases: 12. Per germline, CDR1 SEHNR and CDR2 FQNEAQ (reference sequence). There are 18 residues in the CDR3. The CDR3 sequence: CASRGTSGRAFPHNEQFF. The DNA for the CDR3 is TGTGCCAGCCGCGGGACTAGCGGGAGGGCCTTCCCACACAATGAGCAGTTCTTC. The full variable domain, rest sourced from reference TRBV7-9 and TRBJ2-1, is DTGVSQNPRHKITKRGQNVTFRCDPISEHNRLYWYRQTLGQGPEFLTYFQNEAQLEKSRLLSDRFSAERPKGSFSTLEIQRTEQGDSAMYLCASRGTSGRAFPHNEQFFGPGTRLTVL.

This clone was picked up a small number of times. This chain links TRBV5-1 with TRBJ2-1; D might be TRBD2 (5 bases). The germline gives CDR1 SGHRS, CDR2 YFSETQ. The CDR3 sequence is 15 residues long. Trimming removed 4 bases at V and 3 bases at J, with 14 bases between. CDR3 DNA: TGCGCCAGCAGCGCACCCGAACTAGTCTACAATGAGCAGTTCTTC. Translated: CASSAPELVYNEQFF.

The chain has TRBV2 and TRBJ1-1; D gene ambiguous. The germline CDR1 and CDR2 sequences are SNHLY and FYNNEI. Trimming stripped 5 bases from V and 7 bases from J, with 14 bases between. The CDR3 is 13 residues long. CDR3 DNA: TGTGCCAGCAGTTCTAGGCGGGAGCTTGAAGCTTTCTTT. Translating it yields CASSSRRELEAFF.